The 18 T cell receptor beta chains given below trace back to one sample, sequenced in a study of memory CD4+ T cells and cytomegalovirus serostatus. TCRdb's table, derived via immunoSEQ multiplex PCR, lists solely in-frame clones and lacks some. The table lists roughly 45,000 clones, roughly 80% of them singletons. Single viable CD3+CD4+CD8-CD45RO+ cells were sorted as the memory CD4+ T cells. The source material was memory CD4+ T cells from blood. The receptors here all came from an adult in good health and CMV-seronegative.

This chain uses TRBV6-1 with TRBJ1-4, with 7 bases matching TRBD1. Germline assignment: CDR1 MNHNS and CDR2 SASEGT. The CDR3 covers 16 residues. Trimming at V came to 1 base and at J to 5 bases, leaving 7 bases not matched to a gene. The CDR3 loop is CASSEGLGTVNEKLFF. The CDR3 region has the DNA TGTGCCAGCAGTGAAGGGTTAGGGACAGTCAATGAAAAACTGTTTTTT.

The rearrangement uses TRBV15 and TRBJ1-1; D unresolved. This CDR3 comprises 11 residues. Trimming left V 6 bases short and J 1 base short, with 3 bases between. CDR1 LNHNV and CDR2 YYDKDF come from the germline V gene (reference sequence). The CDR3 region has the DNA TGTGCCACCAGACAGAACACTGAAGCTTTCTTT. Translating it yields CATRQNTEAFF.

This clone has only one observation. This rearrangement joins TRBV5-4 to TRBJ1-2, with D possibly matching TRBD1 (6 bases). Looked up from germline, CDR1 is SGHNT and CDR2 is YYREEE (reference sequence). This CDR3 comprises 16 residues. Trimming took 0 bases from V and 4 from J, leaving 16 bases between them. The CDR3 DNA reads TGTGCCAGCAGCTTGGAAGACGTAACAGGGCTCTATGGCTACACCTTC. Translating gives CASSLEDVTGLYGYTF.

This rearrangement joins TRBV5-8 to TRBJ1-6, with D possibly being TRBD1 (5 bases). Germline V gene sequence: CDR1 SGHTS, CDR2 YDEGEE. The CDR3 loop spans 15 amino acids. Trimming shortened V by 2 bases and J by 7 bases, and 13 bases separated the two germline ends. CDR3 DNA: TGTGCCAGCAGCTTAGGTCCAGGGCAGAATTCACCCCTCCACTTT. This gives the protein CASSLGPGQNSPLHF. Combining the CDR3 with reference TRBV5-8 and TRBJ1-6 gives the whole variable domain EAGVTQSPTHLIKTRGQQATLRCSPISGHTSVYWYQQALGLGLQFLLWYDEGEERNRGNFPPRFSGRQFPNYSSELNVNALELEDSALYLCASSLGPGQNSPLHFGNGTRLTVT.

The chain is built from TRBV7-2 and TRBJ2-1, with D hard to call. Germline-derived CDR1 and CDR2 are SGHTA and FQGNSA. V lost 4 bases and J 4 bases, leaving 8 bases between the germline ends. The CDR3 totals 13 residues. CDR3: CASSWLQYNEQFF. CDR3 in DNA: TGTGCCAGCAGCTGGTTACAGTACAATGAGCAGTTCTTC.

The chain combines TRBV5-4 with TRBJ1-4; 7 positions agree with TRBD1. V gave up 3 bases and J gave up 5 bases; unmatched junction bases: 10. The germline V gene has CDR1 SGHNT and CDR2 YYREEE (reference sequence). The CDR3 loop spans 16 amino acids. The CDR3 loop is CASSYKPGQPNEKLFF. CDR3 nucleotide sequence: TGTGCCAGCAGCTACAAACCGGGACAGCCGAATGAAAAACTGTTTTTT.

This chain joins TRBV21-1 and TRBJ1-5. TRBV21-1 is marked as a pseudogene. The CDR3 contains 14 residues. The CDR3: CASTQGPSNQPQHF. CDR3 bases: TGTGCCAGCACCCAGGGACCCAGCAATCAGCCCCAGCATTTT.

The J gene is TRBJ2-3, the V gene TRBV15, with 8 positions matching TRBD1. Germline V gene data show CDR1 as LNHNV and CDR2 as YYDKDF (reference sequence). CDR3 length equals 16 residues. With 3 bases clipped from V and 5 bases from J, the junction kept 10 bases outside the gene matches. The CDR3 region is CATSSMTGVGRDTQYF. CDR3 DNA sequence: TGTGCCACCAGCAGCATGACAGGGGTGGGGCGAGATACGCAGTATTTT.

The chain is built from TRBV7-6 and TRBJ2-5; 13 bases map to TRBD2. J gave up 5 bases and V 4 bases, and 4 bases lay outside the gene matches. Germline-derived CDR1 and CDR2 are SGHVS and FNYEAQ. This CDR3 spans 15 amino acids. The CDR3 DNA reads TGTGCCAGCAGCTCACTAGCGGGGGGGCAGGAGACCCAGTACTTC. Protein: CASSSLAGGQETQYF. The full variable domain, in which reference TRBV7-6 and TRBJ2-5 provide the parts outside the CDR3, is GAGVSQSPRYKVTKRGQDVALRCDPISGHVSLYWYRQALGQGPEFLTYFNYEAQQDKSGLPNDRFSAERPEGSISTLTIQRTEQRDSAMYRCASSSLAGGQETQYFGPGTRLLVL.

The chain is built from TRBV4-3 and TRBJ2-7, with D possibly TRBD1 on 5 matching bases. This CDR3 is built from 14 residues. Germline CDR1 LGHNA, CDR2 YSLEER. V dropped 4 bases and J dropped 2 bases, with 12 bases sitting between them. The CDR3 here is CASSPRRGTYEQYF. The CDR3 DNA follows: TGCGCCAGCAGCCCCAGAAGGGGTACCTACGAGCAGTACTTC.

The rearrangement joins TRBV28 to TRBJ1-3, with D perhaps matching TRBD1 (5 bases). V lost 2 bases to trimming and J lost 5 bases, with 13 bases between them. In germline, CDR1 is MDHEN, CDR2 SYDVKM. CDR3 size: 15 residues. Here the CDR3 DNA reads TGTGCCAGCAGTTTAGCGGGGGGGAGAAGAAACACCATATATTTT. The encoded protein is CASSLAGGRRNTIYF.

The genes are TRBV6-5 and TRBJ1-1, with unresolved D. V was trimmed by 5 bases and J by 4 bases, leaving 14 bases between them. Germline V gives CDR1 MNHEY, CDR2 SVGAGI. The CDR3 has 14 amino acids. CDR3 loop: CASSLFGRGTEAFF. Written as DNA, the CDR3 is TGTGCCAGCAGTCTCTTCGGGCGGGGCACTGAAGCTTTCTTT.

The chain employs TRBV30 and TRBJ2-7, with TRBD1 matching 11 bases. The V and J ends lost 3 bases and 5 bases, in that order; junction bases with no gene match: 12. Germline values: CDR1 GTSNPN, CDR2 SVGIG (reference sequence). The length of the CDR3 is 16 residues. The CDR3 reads CAWRGSDRGPWHEQYF. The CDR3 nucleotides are TGTGCCTGGAGGGGATCGGACAGGGGGCCTTGGCACGAGCAGTACTTC.

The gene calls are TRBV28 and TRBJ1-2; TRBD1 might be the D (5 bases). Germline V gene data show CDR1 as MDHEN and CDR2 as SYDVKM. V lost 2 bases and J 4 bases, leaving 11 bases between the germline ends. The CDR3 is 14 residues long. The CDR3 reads CASSLRGGFYGYTF. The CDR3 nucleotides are TGTGCCAGCAGTTTACGGGGCGGTTTCTATGGCTACACCTTC.

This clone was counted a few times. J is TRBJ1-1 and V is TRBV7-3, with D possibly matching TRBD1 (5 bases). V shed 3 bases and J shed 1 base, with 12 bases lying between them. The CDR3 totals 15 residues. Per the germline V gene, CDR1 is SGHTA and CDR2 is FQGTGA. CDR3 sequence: CASSFSGTQNTEAFF. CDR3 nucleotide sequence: TGTGCCAGCAGCTTCTCCGGGACCCAGAACACTGAAGCTTTCTTT.

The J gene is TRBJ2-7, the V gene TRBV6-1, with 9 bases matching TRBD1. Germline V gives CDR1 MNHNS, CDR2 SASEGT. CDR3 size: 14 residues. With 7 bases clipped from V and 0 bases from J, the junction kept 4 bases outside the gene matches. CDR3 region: CASTGTGSSYEQYF. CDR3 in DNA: TGTGCCAGCACCGGGACAGGGAGCTCCTACGAGCAGTACTTC.

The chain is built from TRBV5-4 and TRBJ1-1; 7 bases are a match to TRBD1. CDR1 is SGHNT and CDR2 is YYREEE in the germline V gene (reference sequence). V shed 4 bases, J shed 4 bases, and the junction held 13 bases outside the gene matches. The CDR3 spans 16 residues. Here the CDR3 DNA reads TGTGCCAGCAGCAAGGCCTATACAGGGGCTGGCACTGAAGCTTTCTTT. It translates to CASSKAYTGAGTEAFF.

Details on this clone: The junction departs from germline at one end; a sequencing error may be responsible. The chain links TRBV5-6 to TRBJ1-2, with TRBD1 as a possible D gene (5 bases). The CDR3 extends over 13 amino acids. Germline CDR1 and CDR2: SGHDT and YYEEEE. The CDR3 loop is CAGSLTQGWGYTF. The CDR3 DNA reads TGTGCCGGCAGCTTGACTCAGGGCTGGGGCTACACCTTC.